The rows below give T cell receptor beta chains drawn from one sample of a study of shared clonotypes between healthy human individuals. The repertoire was sequenced with immunoSEQ multiplex PCR; TCRdb's copy has only in-frame clones and lacks some. The sample lists millions of clones; over 85% were seen once. Material: naive CD8+ T cells sorted from blood. Receptor source: a man aged 18-30 years in good health. The CDR3 runs from the conserved cysteine through the conserved F or W. A D gene is named only where the DNA matches it firmly. Clone size is given for some rows only: seen once, a few or many times, or a class if the clone is expanded.

v_call: TRBV28
clone_size: -
j_call: TRBJ2-7
d_call: -
cdr3_aa: CASSFRGAHEQYF
cdr3_nt: TGTGCCAGCAGTTTCAGGGGGGCTCACGAGCAGTACTTC

v_call: TRBV15
clone_size: -
j_call: TRBJ1-2
d_call: TRBD1
cdr3_aa: CATSERTGANYGYTF
cdr3_nt: TGTGCCACCAGCGAACGGACAGGGGCTAACTATGGCTACACCTTC

v_call: TRBV5-5
clone_size: -
j_call: TRBJ2-7
d_call: -
cdr3_aa: CASSWGIEYEQYF
cdr3_nt: TGTGCCAGCAGCTGGGGAATCGAGTACGAGCAGTACTTC

v_call: TRBV6-1
clone_size: -
j_call: TRBJ2-3
d_call: -
cdr3_aa: CASTDPPGFGDTQYF
cdr3_nt: TGTGCCAGCACCGATCCCCCGGGGTTTGGGGATACGCAGTATTTT

v_call: TRBV30
clone_size: -
j_call: TRBJ2-7
d_call: -
cdr3_aa: CAWVPGLRMSEQYF
cdr3_nt: TGTGCCTGGGTCCCGGGACTCCGGATGAGCGAGCAGTACTTC

v_call: TRBV7-9
clone_size: -
j_call: TRBJ2-1
d_call: TRBD2
cdr3_aa: CASILAGGYNEQFF
cdr3_nt: TGTGCCAGTATACTAGCGGGGGGTTACAATGAGCAGTTCTTC

v_call: TRBV4-1
clone_size: -
j_call: TRBJ1-4
d_call: -
cdr3_aa: CASSQRYRDGEKLFF
cdr3_nt: TGCGCCAGCAGCCAAAGGTACCGGGACGGGGAAAAACTGTTTTTT

v_call: TRBV2
clone_size: -
j_call: TRBJ2-7
d_call: -
cdr3_aa: CASSGEFPYEQYF
cdr3_nt: TGTGCCAGCAGTGGCGAGTTCCCCTACGAGCAGTACTTC

v_call: TRBV6-5
clone_size: -
j_call: TRBJ2-7
d_call: -
cdr3_aa: CASSYSDSDYEQYF
cdr3_nt: TGTGCCAGCAGTTATAGTGACAGCGATTACGAGCAGTACTTC

v_call: TRBV10-3
clone_size: -
j_call: TRBJ2-7
d_call: -
cdr3_aa: CAIMAGTSYEQYF
cdr3_nt: TGTGCCATCATGGCAGGGACCTCCTACGAGCAATACTTC

v_call: TRBV6-1
clone_size: -
j_call: TRBJ1-1
d_call: -
cdr3_aa: CASSEAGRGTEAFF
cdr3_nt: TGTGCCAGCAGTGAGGCAGGGAGGGGTACTGAAGCTTTCTTT

v_call: TRBV7-9
clone_size: -
j_call: TRBJ2-7
d_call: -
cdr3_aa: CASSPDTHWPPRYF
cdr3_nt: TGTGCCAGCAGCCCAGACACCCATTGGCCCCCGCGGTACTTC

v_call: TRBV7-9
clone_size: -
j_call: TRBJ2-5
d_call: -
cdr3_aa: CASSLAGVGETQYF
cdr3_nt: TGTGCCAGCAGCTTAGCAGGGGTTGGGGAGACCCAGTACTTC

v_call: TRBV7-9
clone_size: -
j_call: TRBJ1-2
d_call: -
cdr3_aa: CASSLPYTEYGYTF
cdr3_nt: TGTGCCAGCAGCTTACCATACACAGAGTATGGCTACACCTTC

v_call: TRBV5-6
clone_size: -
j_call: TRBJ1-1
d_call: -
cdr3_aa: CASSFGDPTEAFF
cdr3_nt: TGTGCCAGCAGCTTCGGAGATCCCACTGAAGCTTTCTTT

v_call: TRBV7-9
clone_size: -
j_call: TRBJ2-3
d_call: TRBD2
cdr3_aa: CASSLSSSSGGATDTQYF
cdr3_nt: TGTGCCAGCAGCTTATCTTCGTCTAGCGGGGGGGCCACAGATACGCAGTATTTT

v_call: TRBV13
clone_size: -
j_call: TRBJ2-5
d_call: TRBD2
cdr3_aa: CASSSERTTSGVAETQYF
cdr3_nt: TGTGCCAGCAGCTCCGAACGGACGACTAGCGGGGTTGCGGAGACCCAGTACTTC

v_call: TRBV4-3
clone_size: -
j_call: TRBJ1-2
d_call: -
cdr3_aa: CASSQLEGRDPYGYTF
cdr3_nt: TGCGCCAGCAGCCAACTGGAAGGCAGAGATCCATATGGCTACACCTTC

v_call: TRBV4-3
clone_size: -
j_call: TRBJ2-7
d_call: TRBD2
cdr3_aa: CASSQLGTSGYEQYF
cdr3_nt: TGCGCCAGCAGCCAGCTCGGGACTAGCGGCTACGAGCAGTACTTC

v_call: TRBV7-8
clone_size: -
j_call: TRBJ2-1
d_call: TRBD2
cdr3_aa: CASSRSGGYNEQFF
cdr3_nt: TGTGCCAGCAGCCGTAGCGGGGGCTACAATGAGCAGTTCTTC

v_call: TRBV25-1
clone_size: -
j_call: TRBJ2-3
d_call: -
cdr3_aa: CASSETVDVTDTQYF
cdr3_nt: TGTGCCAGCAGTGAAACCGTGGACGTTACAGATACGCAGTATTTT

v_call: TRBV11-2
clone_size: -
j_call: TRBJ2-7
d_call: -
cdr3_aa: CASSLDTLVYEQYF
cdr3_nt: TGTGCCAGCAGCTTGGACACACTTGTATACGAGCAGTACTTC

v_call: TRBV30
clone_size: -
j_call: TRBJ2-3
d_call: TRBD2
cdr3_aa: CAWEWTSGGGTQYF
cdr3_nt: TGTGCCTGGGAATGGACTAGCGGGGGGGGTACGCAGTATTTT

v_call: TRBV5-1
clone_size: -
j_call: TRBJ2-2
d_call: TRBD1
cdr3_aa: CASSWTGATGELFF
cdr3_nt: TGCGCCAGCAGCTGGACAGGGGCGACCGGGGAGCTGTTTTTT

v_call: TRBV4-1
clone_size: once
j_call: TRBJ1-1
d_call: -
cdr3_aa: CASSQATLSLNTEAFF
cdr3_nt: TGCGCCAGCAGCCAAGCAACCCTAAGTCTGAACACTGAAGCTTTCTTT

v_call: TRBV27
clone_size: -
j_call: TRBJ1-1
d_call: -
cdr3_aa: CASSPTGLPWSTEAFF
cdr3_nt: TGTGCCAGCAGTCCTACAGGGCTTCCATGGTCCACTGAAGCTTTCTTT

v_call: TRBV11-2
clone_size: -
j_call: TRBJ2-7
d_call: -
cdr3_aa: CASSLISYEQYF
cdr3_nt: TGTGCCAGCAGCTTAATTTCGTACGAGCAGTACTTC

v_call: TRBV28
clone_size: -
j_call: TRBJ2-1
d_call: TRBD2
cdr3_aa: CASSLLSTLSGGREQFF
cdr3_nt: TGTGCCAGCAGTTTACTCTCCACCCTCAGCGGGGGACGAGAGCAGTTCTTC

v_call: TRBV7-9
clone_size: -
j_call: TRBJ1-6
d_call: -
cdr3_aa: CASSLAVGDVRIHF
cdr3_nt: TGTGCCAGCAGCCTCGCCGTCGGGGATGTGAGGATCCACTTT

v_call: TRBV9
clone_size: few
j_call: TRBJ1-2
d_call: -
cdr3_aa: CASSARGGAYGYTF
cdr3_nt: TGTGCCAGCAGCGCCCGAGGGGGTGCCTATGGCTACACCTTC

v_call: TRBV5-1
clone_size: -
j_call: TRBJ2-7
d_call: -
cdr3_aa: CASSLLTGGDYEQYF
cdr3_nt: TGCGCCAGCAGCTTACTCACCGGGGGAGACTACGAGCAGTACTTC